This T cell receptor beta chain was sequenced during a study of OX40 agonist ivuxolimab in advanced cancers. Study summary: Three patients responded partially, comprising one with hepatocellular carcinoma and two with cutaneous melanoma.

To note about this clone: Its cognate antigen is unknown.

CDR3 size: 13 residues. V was pared by 2 bases and J by 2 bases, with 7 bases between. Looked up from germline, CDR1 is SGHDT and CDR2 is YYEEEE. The table came from immunoSEQ multiplex PCR; TCRdb's copy has only in-frame clones and leaves some out. This sample has about 44,000 clones, with approximately 80% found just once. The study's findings and limits: Specificity for antigen went undetermined in the expanded peripheral T cells.

The chain has TRBV5-6 and TRBJ1-1; D not resolved. This TCR was sampled from an adult with an advanced solid tumor such as melanoma, head and neck, liver or kidney cancer. Sequences were derived from CD4+ or CD8+ T cells sorted from blood, sampled in a trial of the OX40 agonist ivuxolimab. DNA for the CDR3: TGTGCCAGCAGCTTTACAGTCAACACTGAAGCTTTCTTT. Amino acids: CASSFTVNTEAFF.